This is a list of T cell receptor beta chains from one sample in a study of blood T cell repertoires in COVID-19. Repertoires were generated with immunoSEQ multiplex PCR, while TCRdb's copy carries only in-frame clones and drops some. The data contain 350,000 to 400,000 clones, more than 75% of them seen just once; the ten biggest clones take up around 0.97%. Sequencing input: PBMCs or T cells enriched from blood (not recorded which). All receptors come from a woman aged 25 to 39 with acute COVID-19. Each CDR3 is given without its conserved first and last residue.

TRBV4-2	TRBJ2-7	ASSQDDRGSYEQY
TRBV5-1	TRBJ2-7	ASSMRTAPSPYEQY
TRBV7-9	TRBJ1-1	ASSLQGNTEAF
TRBV9	TRBJ1-2	ASSAGTGSNYGYT
TRBV20-1	TRBJ2-1	PSGVLNEQF
TRBV19	TRBJ2-3	ASTPGQGLVDTQY
TRBV6-2/TRBV6-3	TRBJ2-5	ASSSGTSGGTSETQY
TRBV7-2	TRBJ2-1	ASSTPTSGVGNEQF
TRBV12-3/TRBV12-4	TRBJ2-3	ASSLVQSDTQY
TRBV24-1	TRBJ1-4	ATRPTGGDNSNEKLF
TRBV5-1	TRBJ2-2	ASRLMRGANTGELF
TRBV9	TRBJ2-3	ASSPSSGGAADTQY
TRBV11-2	TRBJ1-2	ASSRDRRANYGYT
TRBV19	TRBJ2-7	ASSISGSLGVYEQY
TRBV4-3	TRBJ2-7	ASSQDAITYEQY
TRBV15	TRBJ2-3	ATSSYFSGGATDTQY
TRBV6-4	TRBJ2-3	ASSGTGGTDTQY
TRBV7-3	TRBJ2-1	ASSLAQSSYNEQF
TRBV19	TRBJ2-2	ASSRDRVGPVGDGLF
TRBV6-4	TRBJ2-1	ASSEASTGTSYNEQF
TRBV19	TRBJ2-3	ATSWRGSTDTQY
TRBV5-1	TRBJ1-4	ASSFGQKVNEKLF
TRBV3-1/TRBV3-2	TRBJ1-2	ASSQLKQLPPYGYT
TRBV9	TRBJ2-7	ASSLTGVSPDEQY
TRBV9	TRBJ2-3	ASSDSGGADTQY
TRBV2	TRBJ1-1	ASGGLVEAF
TRBV19	TRBJ1-1	ASTQGLNTEAF
TRBV7-9	TRBJ2-1	ASIPPGTTYNEQF
TRBV27	TRBJ2-7	ASSLVRGSYEQY
TRBV5-6	TRBJ2-7	ASSLVTGGAYEQY
TRBV5-1	TRBJ1-6	ASSPGSGEPLH
TRBV5-1	TRBJ2-3	ASSLDPQGLGSTDTQY
TRBV18	TRBJ1-1	ASSPREAAGTEAF
TRBV3-1/TRBV3-2	TRBJ1-2	ASSPNPQGDGYGYT
TRBV6-6	TRBJ1-2	AINNRGSEHGYT
TRBV6-2/TRBV6-3	TRBJ2-3	ASSYRLGGDTQY
TRBV2	TRBJ2-7	ASSESLSSYEQY
TRBV27	TRBJ1-6	ASSLSLRGSYNSPLH
TRBV29-1	TRBJ2-1	SVALKLARHNEQF
TRBV7-2	TRBJ2-3	ASSLAGGFVDTQY
TRBV25-1	TRBJ2-2	ASSEPGIARTGELF
TRBV28	TRBJ2-7	ASSRDRGYEQY
TRBV19	TRBJ1-1	ASSRTDSNTEAF
TRBV20-1	TRBJ1-1	SARAPSEAF
TRBV30	TRBJ2-6	ASVKRQASGANVLT
TRBV10-2	TRBJ1-5	ASMTDRSENQPQH
TRBV6-5	TRBJ1-2	ASSHRESYGYT
TRBV6-5	TRBJ1-4	ASSYRGSWELF
TRBV19	TRBJ1-1	ASSIIMNTEAF
TRBV24-1	TRBJ2-6	ATSEVEISGANVLT
TRBV6-2/TRBV6-3	TRBJ2-2	ASSTPGRITGELF
TRBV7-9	TRBJ1-3	ASSGRQVTLSGNTIY